The 20 T cell receptor beta chains reported below all come from one sample, sequenced in a study of blood T cell repertoires in COVID-19. Generated by immunoSEQ multiplex PCR, the TCRdb table keeps only in-frame clones and is missing some. The table has approximately 160,000 clones, 60% to 80% seen once. The sequenced sample was peripheral blood. Every receptor here comes from a man between 65 and 85 years old with acute or convalescent COVID-19.

This clone was seen only a few times. The chain links TRBV28 to TRBJ2-1; a weak D match, TRBD2 (6 bases). Per the germline V gene, CDR1 is MDHEN and CDR2 is SYDVKM. CDR3 size: 15 residues. Deletions cut 7 bases from V and 0 bases from J, with 13 bases between. CDR3 amino acids: CASTLRRDSYNEQFF. The CDR3 DNA sequence: TGTGCCAGCACCCTTCGGCGGGACTCCTACAATGAGCAGTTCTTC.

V gene TRBV5-4 combines with J gene TRBJ1-3, with 9 bases fitting TRBD1. Germline CDR1 is SGHNT and CDR2 is YYREEE (reference sequence). The junction had 4 bases not matched to a gene; V was cut back by 2 bases and J by 4 bases. The CDR3 has 15 residues. CDR3 sequence reads: CASSLGGQGGNTIYF. Written as DNA, the CDR3 is TGTGCCAGCAGCTTAGGGGGACAGGGAGGAAACACCATATATTTT.

The chain links TRBV7-9 to TRBJ2-5, with 9 bases identical to TRBD1. With V trimmed by 4 bases and J by 2 bases, 11 bases remained unmatched. The CDR3 runs 17 residues. Germline assignment: CDR1 SEHNR and CDR2 FQNEAQ (reference sequence). CDR3 loop: CASSSTTGTGPQETQYF. CDR3 DNA sequence: TGTGCCAGCAGCTCAACAACCGGGACAGGGCCTCAAGAGACCCAGTACTTC.

The chain links TRBV5-4 to TRBJ2-7; 9 bases match TRBD1. The end of the DNA aligns better with TRBJ2-1, so the J call may be wrong. CDR1 and CDR2 (germline): SGHNT, YYREEE (reference sequence). The CDR3 has 15 amino acids. The CDR3, as DNA: TGTGCCAGCAGCCTATCACAGGGGGCGTACAATGAGCAGTTCTTC. As protein: CASSLSQGAYNEQFF.

V is TRBV6-2 or TRBV6-3 and J is TRBJ2-2; 8 bases line up with TRBD2. J lost 3 bases, V lost 5 bases, and 8 bases had no gene match. The CDR3 totals 16 residues. Looked up from germline, CDR1 is MNHEY and CDR2 is SVGEGT. CDR3 residues: CASSKGLARDTGELFF. The DNA of the CDR3 is TGTGCCAGCAGTAAAGGACTAGCCCGAGACACCGGGGAGCTGTTTTTT.

J is TRBJ2-7 and V is TRBV6-2 or TRBV6-3; 7 bases fit TRBD1. V was pared by 2 bases and J by 2 bases, with 9 bases of the junction left unmatched. The CDR3 extends over 16 amino acids. From germline, CDR1 is MNHEY and CDR2 SVGEGT. Here the CDR3 DNA reads TGTGCCAGCAGTTACCCGCGACAGGGAGTTCCCTACGAGCAGTACTTC. It is translated as CASSYPRQGVPYEQYF.

This clone was detected only a few times. The J gene is TRBJ2-1, the V gene TRBV5-1; D unresolved. Germline CDR1 SGHRS, CDR2 YFSETQ. Trimming shortened V by 2 bases and J by 5 bases, and 14 bases separated the two germline ends. This CDR3 has 15 amino acids. The CDR3 protein is CASSLMGTLDNEQFF. In DNA form, the CDR3 reads TGCGCCAGCAGCTTAATGGGCACATTGGACAATGAGCAGTTCTTC.

The rearrangement links TRBV19 to TRBJ1-2; 7 bases align to TRBD1. The CDR3 is made up of 13 amino acids. V lost 4 bases to trimming and J lost 2 bases; unmatched junction nucleotides: 1. Germline V gene data show CDR1 as LNHDA and CDR2 as SQIVND (reference sequence). The CDR3 reads CASSTTGNYGYTF. CDR3 bases: TGTGCCAGTAGTACGACAGGGAACTATGGCTACACCTTC.

The chain uses TRBV21-1 and TRBJ1-1; no check of the table's D call, TRBD1, against the DNA was made. TRBV21-1 is reported as a pseudogene. The CDR3 spans 10 residues. The CDR3: CARRQIGAFF. CDR3 bases: TGTGCTCGTAGACAAATTGGAGCTTTCTTT.

The chain joins TRBV24-1 to TRBJ1-1, with D unresolved. Germline V gives CDR1 KGHDR, CDR2 SFDVKD. V gave up 2 bases and J gave up 1 base, with 4 bases separating them. There are 13 residues in the CDR3. CDR3 sequence: CATSDSQNTEAFF. CDR3 in DNA: TGTGCCACCAGTGATTCACAGAACACTGAAGCTTTCTTT.

This clone was observed once. The chain recombines TRBV5-1 with TRBJ2-7, with 9 bases aligning to TRBD2. V trimming: 0 bases; J trimming: 6 bases; junction bases outside the gene matches: 7. Germline lookup yields CDR1 SGHRS and CDR2 YFSETQ. This CDR3 comprises 15 residues. The CDR3 here is CASSLAEGLAGEQYF. DNA for the CDR3: TGCGCCAGCAGCTTGGCCGAGGGACTAGCTGGCGAGCAGTACTTC. The full variable domain, completed using reference TRBV5-1 and TRBJ2-7, is KAGVTQTPRYLIKTRGQQVTLSCSPISGHRSVSWYQQTPGQGLQFLFEYFSETQRNKGNFPGRFSGRQFSNSRSEMNVSTLELGDSALYLCASSLAEGLAGEQYFGPGTRLTVT.

The V gene is TRBV7-3, the J gene TRBJ1-2; D possibly corresponds to TRBD1 (6 bases). V lost 5 bases to trimming and J lost 4 bases, with 17 bases between them. CDR3 length: 15 residues. CDR1 is SGHTA and CDR2 is FQGTGA in the germline V gene. DNA for the CDR3: TGTGCCAGCAGCCCCGAATGGGGGCGAGTCTATGGCTACACCTTC. Translation: CASSPEWGRVYGYTF.

This clone is a singleton in its sample. The chain recombines TRBV2 with TRBJ1-2, with TRBD1 as a possible D gene (5 bases). V was cut by 6 bases and J by 8 bases, with 19 bases left in between. Germline assignment: CDR1 SNHLY and CDR2 FYNNEI. CDR3 size: 14 residues. In DNA form, the CDR3 reads TGTGCCAGCAGCCGGAGGGACGGAAACGAGGGCTACACCTTC. Its translation: CASSRRDGNEGYTF. Together with reference TRBV2 and TRBJ1-2, the CDR3 gives the full variable domain: EPEVTQTPSHQVTQMGQEVILRCVPISNHLYFYWYRQILGQKVEFLVSFYNNEISEKSEIFDDQFSVERPDGSNFTLKIRSTKLEDSAMYFCASSRRDGNEGYTFGSGTRLTVV.

CDR3 protein: CASSLRLIGEQYF. The CDR3 nucleotides are TGTGCCAGCAGTTTAAGACTGATCGGCGAGCAGTACTTC. This chain connects TRBV27 to TRBJ2-7; D is unclear. CDR1 and CDR2 from the germline V gene are MNHEY and SMNVEV (reference sequence). V gave up 2 bases and J gave up 6 bases, with 11 bases separating them. The CDR3 runs 13 residues.

The chain carries TRBV4-1 and TRBJ2-1; the D gene is possibly TRBD1 (6 bases). CDR3 length equals 15 residues. The germline gives CDR1 MGHRA, CDR2 YSYEKL. Trimming removed 4 bases from V and 3 bases from J, with 13 bases in between. The CDR3 loop reads CASSPTGSSYNEQFF. In nucleotides, the CDR3 is TGCGCCAGCAGCCCGACAGGTTCGAGCTACAATGAGCAGTTCTTC.

This clone was observed a few times. The chain has TRBV3-1 (or the pseudogene TRBV3-2) and TRBJ1-2; 8 positions agree with TRBD1. The CDR3 sequence is 15 residues long. Looked up from germline, CDR1 is LGHDT and CDR2 is YNNKEL (reference sequence). The ends lost 1 base at V and 4 bases at J; junction bases unmatched: 5. CDR3 sequence (DNA): TGTGCCAGCAGCCAAGGGACAGGGTCTAGCTATGGCTACACCTTC. Translation gives CASSQGTGSSYGYTF.

This sequence joins TRBV29-1 and TRBJ2-7; D possibly corresponds to TRBD2 (6 bases). The CDR3 covers 15 residues. The V end was cut by 6 bases, the J end by 2 bases, with 20 bases between. Germline CDR1 and CDR2: SQVTM and ANQGSEA. CDR3 residues: CSVRRAGLSAYEQYF. CDR3 sequence (DNA): TGCAGCGTCCGGAGGGCAGGGCTGTCTGCCTACGAGCAGTACTTC.

J is TRBJ1-6 and V is TRBV5-4; the match to TRBD1 covers 7 bases. The CDR3 has 16 amino acids. The J segment lost 7 bases and the V segment lost 5 bases, leaving 12 bases of the junction unmatched. Germline V gene data show CDR1 as SGHNT and CDR2 as YYREEE (reference sequence). CDR3 protein: CASSSSGGQGNSPLHF. The CDR3 DNA reads TGTGCCAGCAGTTCATCAGGGGGGCAGGGGAATTCACCCCTCCACTTT.

CDR3 sequence reads: CASSMEGRENIQYF. The CDR3 nucleotides read TGTGCCAGTAGTATGGAGGGAAGGGAAAACATTCAGTACTTC. The V gene is TRBV19, the J gene TRBJ2-4; possibly TRBD2 for D (6 bases). V lost 3 bases, J lost 5 bases, and 11 bases lay in between. Per the germline V gene, CDR1 is LNHDA and CDR2 is SQIVND (reference sequence). The CDR3 is made up of 14 amino acids.

CDR3 in DNA: TGCGCCAGCAGCTTGGAGGGGGTGAGCACTGAAGCTTTCTTT. Translation gives CASSLEGVSTEAFF. The V gene is TRBV5-1, the J gene TRBJ1-1, with D maybe TRBD1 (6 bases). Germline V lookup: CDR1 SGHRS, CDR2 YFSETQ. This CDR3 comprises 14 residues. Trimming cost V 0 bases and J 4 bases, with 10 bases left between them.